The 3 T cell receptor gamma chains reported below all come from one sample, sequenced in a study of gammadelta T cells in human blood. TCRdb processed the RT-PCR reads again with the CATT caller. Of roughly 460 gamma-chain clones in the sample, 5.5% to 8% were seen once. Input material: non-Vgamma9Vdelta2 gamma-delta T cells from fetal blood. These TCRs come from a human fetus.

The chain carries TRGV8 and TRGJ1 or TRGJ2. The J gene, absent from TCRdb, was called here by matching the DNA to germline. V gave up 6 bases and J gave up 3 bases; unmatched junction bases: 5. The germline V gene has CDR1 VENAVY and CDR2 YDSYNSRV. This CDR3 region has 12 residues. The CDR3 region has the DNA TGTGCCACCTGGCCCCTTTATTATAAGAAACTCTTT. Translation: CATWPLYYKKLF.

This sequence joins TRGV8 and TRGJ1 or TRGJ2. TCRdb offers no J gene call, so here the DNA was matched to germline to obtain one. V shed 3 bases and J 6 bases; nucleotides not matched to a gene: 5. The CDR3 covers 12 residues. Germline loops: CDR1 VENAVY, CDR2 YDSYNSRV. CDR3 sequence reads: CATWDRFYKKLF. In nucleotides, the CDR3 is TGTGCCACCTGGGATCGGTTTTATAAGAAACTCTTT.

This clone is labeled as large. The gene calls are TRGV2 and TRGJP2. The CDR3 consists of 16 residues. V gave up 0 bases and J gave up 3 bases; unmatched junction bases: 7. Germline CDR1 reads EGSNGY; CDR2 reads YDSYNSKV. The CDR3 sequence is CATWDGPRGSDWIKTF. In DNA, the CDR3 is TGTGCCACCTGGGACGGGCCGCGGGGTAGTGATTGGATCAAGACGTTT.